The following is a TCR beta chain sequence with its context. Its antigen is not identified. This CDR3 has 17 residues. V shed 5 bases and J 6 bases; nucleotides not matched to a gene: 11. The germline CDR1 and CDR2 sequences are MNHNY and SVGAGI (reference sequence). The table came from immunoSEQ multiplex PCR; TCRdb's copy has only in-frame clones and leaves some out. The table includes some 150,000 clones, around 90% detected once. This sample was included in a study of T cell responses to AZD1222 COVID-19 vaccine. Study conclusions and caveats: It should be noted that donors were predominantly white British and more often female, and clonal diversity was possibly underestimated. The study reported that nearly half of spike-specific TCRs target unmutated variant regions.

The clonotype comes from an adult in good health. Here the sequenced sample was peripheral blood, taken on day 0 of AZD1222 vaccination. This chain connects TRBV6-6 to TRBJ1-6, with 9 bases aligning to TRBD1. CDR3 residues: CASSRLPGQGLNSPLHF. The CDR3 DNA follows: TGTGCCAGCAGTCGACTACCGGGACAGGGCCTTAATTCACCCCTCCACTTT.